The entry below describes one T cell receptor (beta chain). This sample is part of a study of blood T cell repertoires in COVID-19. Study-wide context: Both acute and convalescent COVID-19 samples were obtained from the United States, Italy and Spain.

In the original workflow: Reference gene primer amplification gave nucleated cell count estimates. Clones were read by immunoSEQ multiplex PCR, and TCRdb kept only the in-frame ones, dropping some. V and J calls plus clone size are reproduced from that table; the DNA served to infer D and trimming. There are fewer than 30,000 clones in the sample; approximately 90% occur only once, and approximately 3% lies in the top ten. CDR1 is LNHDA, CDR2 SQIVND, per germline (reference sequence). CDR3 length: 20 amino acids. Trimming at V came to 3 bases and at J to 1 base, leaving 17 bases not matched to a gene.

The clonotype was recovered from a human donor in a cohort sampled during active COVID-19. Sequencing used peripheral blood. V is TRBV19 and J is TRBJ2-7; TRBD2 aligns across 11 bases. CDR3 sequence reads: CASSMRPSGGSYQLSYEQYF. CDR3 in DNA: TGTGCCAGTAGTATGAGACCTAGCGGGGGGTCCTATCAGCTTTCCTACGAGCAGTACTTC.